This T cell receptor beta chain was sequenced in a study of cytomegalovirus exposure and HLA in healthy donors. Study-level points and caveats: A later analysis reportedly found fewer N-insertions in an Asian-associated ancestry cluster than the roughly 680-donor mean. HLA alleles were associated with roughly 15,000 TCR beta sequences in a later analysis at 0.05 false discovery rate.

Per the germline V gene, CDR1 is SEHNR and CDR2 is FQNEAQ (reference sequence). With 6 bases removed from V and 2 bases from J, the gap between germline ends came to 22 bases. CDR3 length: 17 amino acids. The PCR was carried out with 60 Vbeta primers and 13 Jbeta primers. Data came from immunoSEQ multiplex PCR; TCRdb stores just in-frame clones and leaves some out. This table holds 100,000 to 150,000 clones, just under 75% found once. As regards this clone: Its specificity is unknown.

The rearrangement uses TRBV7-9 and TRBJ1-2, with D tentatively TRBD1 (6 bases). Sequenced material: PBMCs. This TCR was recovered from a man in his 60s in good health and CMV-seropositive. The CDR3 protein is CASSSPGGGGLNYGYTF. CDR3 DNA sequence: TGTGCCAGCAGTTCCCCGGGAGGAGGGGGGCTAAACTATGGCTACACCTTC.